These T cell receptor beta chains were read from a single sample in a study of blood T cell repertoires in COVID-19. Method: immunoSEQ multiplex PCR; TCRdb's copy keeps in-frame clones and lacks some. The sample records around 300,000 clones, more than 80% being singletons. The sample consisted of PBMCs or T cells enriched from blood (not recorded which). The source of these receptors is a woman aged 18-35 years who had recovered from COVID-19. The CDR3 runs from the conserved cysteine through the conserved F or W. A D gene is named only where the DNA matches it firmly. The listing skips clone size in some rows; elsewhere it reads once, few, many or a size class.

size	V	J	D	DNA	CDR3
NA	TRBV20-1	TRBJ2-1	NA	TGCAGTGCTAGTGGCAGGGTAAATGAGCAGTTCTTC	CSASGRVNEQFF
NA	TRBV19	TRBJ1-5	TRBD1	TGTGCCAGTAGTATAAGGGGGCCTAGTCAGCCCCAGCATTTT	CASSIRGPSQPQHF
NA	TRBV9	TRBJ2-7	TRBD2	TGTGCCAGCAGCGTAGGGGAGCGGGGGTGGGAGCAGTACTTC	CASSVGERGWEQYF
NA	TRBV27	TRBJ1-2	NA	TGTGCCAGCAGTCCCTCCCCCCTGGGGGCGCGATATGGCTACACCTTC	CASSPSPLGARYGYTF
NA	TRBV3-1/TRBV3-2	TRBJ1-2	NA	TGTGCCAGCAGCCAAGGGGGGCATGGCTACACCTTC	CASSQGGHGYTF
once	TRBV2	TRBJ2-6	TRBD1	TGTGCCAGCAGTGAAGGTGGCGGACAGGGGGTTATCGGGGCCAACGTCCTGACTTTC	CASSEGGGQGVIGANVLTF
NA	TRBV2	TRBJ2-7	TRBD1	TGTGCCAGCAGGCAAGACAGGGCCGGGGAGCAGTACTTC	CASRQDRAGEQYF
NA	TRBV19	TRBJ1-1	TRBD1	TGTGCCAGTAGTATTACAGGGGGCAGGCACACTGAAGCTTTCTTT	CASSITGGRHTEAFF
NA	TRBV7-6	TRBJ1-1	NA	TGTGCCAGCGGACAAGTCGGGGGGAACACTGAAGCTTTCTTT	CASGQVGGNTEAFF
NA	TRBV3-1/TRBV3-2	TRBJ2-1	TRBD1	TGTGCCAGCAGCCAAGATTTGGGACAGGACTCCTACAATGAGCAGTTCTTC	CASSQDLGQDSYNEQFF
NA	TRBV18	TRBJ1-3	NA	TGTGCCAGCTCAGGAGCGGGGCGGATGAGCTCTGGAAACACCATATATTTT	CASSGAGRMSSGNTIYF
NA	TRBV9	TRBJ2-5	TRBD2	TGTGCCAGCAGCGTAGAGCCTAGCGGGGGGATCCAAGAGACCCAGTACTTC	CASSVEPSGGIQETQYF
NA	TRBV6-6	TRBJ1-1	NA	TGTGCCAGCAGTTACCAACCACTGACAGAAGACACTGAAGCTTTCTTT	CASSYQPLTEDTEAFF
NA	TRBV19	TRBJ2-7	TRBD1	TGTGCCAGTAGTAAGACAGGGATGGTCTCCGAGCAGTACTTC	CASSKTGMVSEQYF
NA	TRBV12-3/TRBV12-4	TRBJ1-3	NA	TGTGCCAGCACCACAGGAGGAAACACCATATATTTT	CASTTGGNTIYF
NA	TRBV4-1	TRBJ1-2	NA	TGCGCCAGCAGCCAGGACAGAGCTAACTATGGCTACACCTTC	CASSQDRANYGYTF
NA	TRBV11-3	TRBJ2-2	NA	TGTGCCAGCAGCCCAAGGGGGAGGAACACCGGGGAGCTGTTTTTT	CASSPRGRNTGELFF
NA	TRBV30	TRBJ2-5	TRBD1	TGTGCCTGGAAGGGGGCCGAAGAGACCCAGTACTTC	CAWKGAEETQYF
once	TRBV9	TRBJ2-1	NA	TGTGCCAGCAGCGCGAACACGGGAGACCTGATATACAATGAGCAGTTCTTC	CASSANTGDLIYNEQFF
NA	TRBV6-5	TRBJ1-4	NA	TGTGCCAGCAACGCAGGGTTTGGTGAAAAACTGTTTTTT	CASNAGFGEKLFF
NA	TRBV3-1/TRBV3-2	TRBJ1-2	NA	TGTGCCAGCAGCCACCAGCAGGGCTTAGATGGCTACACCTTC	CASSHQQGLDGYTF
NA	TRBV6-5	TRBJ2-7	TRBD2	TGTGCCAGCAGTTTACTAGCGGGGGGTGCCTACGAGCAGTACTTC	CASSLLAGGAYEQYF
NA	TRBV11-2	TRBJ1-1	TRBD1	TGTGCCAGCAGCTATGGACAGGGGCTTGAAGCTTTCTTT	CASSYGQGLEAFF
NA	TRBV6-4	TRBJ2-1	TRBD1	TGTGCCAGCAGGCGGACAGGCTCCTACAATGAGCAGTTCTTC	CASRRTGSYNEQFF
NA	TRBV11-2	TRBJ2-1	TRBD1	TGTGCCAGCAGCTCCGCTTACAGGGGGAATGAGCAGTTCTTC	CASSSAYRGNEQFF
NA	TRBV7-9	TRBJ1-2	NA	TGTGCCAGCAGCTTAGGCGGCGGTAACTATGGCTACACCTTC	CASSLGGGNYGYTF
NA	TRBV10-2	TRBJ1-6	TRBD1	TGCGCCAGCAGCGGACAGGGGAATTCACCCCTCCACTTT	CASSGQGNSPLHF
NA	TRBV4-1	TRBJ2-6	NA	TGCGCCAGCAGCCAAGGCCCGTGGGCTGCAGTAAGTGGGGCCAACGTCCTGACTTTC	CASSQGPWAAVSGANVLTF
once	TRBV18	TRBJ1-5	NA	TGTGCCAGCTCACCCAGGGGACATAGTAGCAATCAGCCCCAGCATTTT	CASSPRGHSSNQPQHF
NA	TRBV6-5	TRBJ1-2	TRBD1	TGTGCCAGCAGTTCTTTCTCCGGACAGGGTGGCTACACCTTC	CASSSFSGQGGYTF
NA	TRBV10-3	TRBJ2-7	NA	TGTGCCACCAACAGGGACGGGACGTTCGAGCAGTACTTC	CATNRDGTFEQYF
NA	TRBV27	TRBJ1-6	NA	TGTGCCAGCAGTCCTGGACAGTTGTCCGGGGCCCTCCACTTT	CASSPGQLSGALHF
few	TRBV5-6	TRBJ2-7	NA	TGTGCCAGCAGCTTGCGTTACGAGCAGTACTTC	CASSLRYEQYF
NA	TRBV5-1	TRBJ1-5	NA	TGCGCCCGCCTGGAGGGACGTCAGCCCCAGCATTTT	CARLEGRQPQHF
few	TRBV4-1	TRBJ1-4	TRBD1	TGCGCCAGCAGCCAACTACAGGGGACTAATGAAAAACTGTTTTTT	CASSQLQGTNEKLFF
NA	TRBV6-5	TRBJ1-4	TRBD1	TGTGCCAGCAGACACAGGGGGACTAATGAAAAACTGTTTTTT	CASRHRGTNEKLFF
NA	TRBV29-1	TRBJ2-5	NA	TGCAGCGCCGGCGGTAGAGAGACCCAGTACTTC	CSAGGRETQYF
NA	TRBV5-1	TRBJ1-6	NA	TGCGCCAGCACCGAGCGGGGAAGGTCCTATAATTCACCCCTCCACTTT	CASTERGRSYNSPLHF
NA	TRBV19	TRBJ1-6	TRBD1	TGTGCCAGTAGAAAACAGGGGAGGAATTCACCCCTCCACTTT	CASRKQGRNSPLHF
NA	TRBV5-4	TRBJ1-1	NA	TGTGCCAGCAGCTCGGCTTGGGGCAGGGGCGATACAGAAGCTTTCTTT	CASSSAWGRGDTEAFF
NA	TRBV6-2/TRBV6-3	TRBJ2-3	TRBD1	TGTGCCAGCAGCTTCGGGACAGTCACAGATACGCAGTATTTT	CASSFGTVTDTQYF
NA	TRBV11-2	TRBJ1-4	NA	TGTGCCAGCAGCTTAGATCTTCGAACAGCAACTAATGAAAAACTGTTTTTT	CASSLDLRTATNEKLFF
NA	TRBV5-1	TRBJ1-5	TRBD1	TGCGCCAGCAGCCGGACAGGGGACAATCAGCCCCAGCATTTT	CASSRTGDNQPQHF
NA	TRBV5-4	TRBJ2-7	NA	TGTGCCAGCAGCGACTCAGGGCGTTTGAATGAGCAGTACTTC	CASSDSGRLNEQYF
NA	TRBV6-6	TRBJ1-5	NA	TGTGCCAGCAGTGGAGAGAGCGGGGCCCCATCGCCCCAGCATTTT	CASSGESGAPSPQHF
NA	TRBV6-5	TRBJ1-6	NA	TGTGCCAGCAGTAGACCAGGGAAGGATAATTCACCCCTCCACTTT	CASSRPGKDNSPLHF
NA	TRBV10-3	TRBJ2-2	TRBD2	TGTGCCATCAGTGAGTCGGGACTAGCGACCAACACCGGGGAGCTGTTTTTT	CAISESGLATNTGELFF
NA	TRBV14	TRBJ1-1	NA	TGTGCCAGCAGCCAAGATCTCATGGAGTCTGCGGGCACTGAAGCTTTCTTT	CASSQDLMESAGTEAFF
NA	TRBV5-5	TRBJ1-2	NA	TGTGCCAGCAGCCGACGGGGGGTCGTCTATGGCTACACCTTC	CASSRRGVVYGYTF
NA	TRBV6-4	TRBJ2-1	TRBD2	TGTGCCAGCAGCCTCCTAGCGGGGGACTTCAATGAGCAGTTCTTC	CASSLLAGDFNEQFF
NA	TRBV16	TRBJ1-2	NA	TGTGCCAGCAGCCAATCGCGAGGGAACTATGGCTACACCTTC	CASSQSRGNYGYTF
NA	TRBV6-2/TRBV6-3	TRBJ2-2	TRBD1	TGTGCCAGCAGTTACCCTTGGGACAGGGGGACCGGGGAGCTGTTTTTT	CASSYPWDRGTGELFF